The 18 T cell receptor beta chains listed next were all sequenced from one sample in a study of cytomegalovirus exposure and HLA in healthy donors. Primers for the PCR totalled 60 Vbeta and 13 Jbeta. The repertoire was sequenced with immunoSEQ multiplex PCR; TCRdb's copy has only in-frame clones and lacks some. Of roughly 130,000 clones listed, 74% were seen once; the top ten hold 5.8%. Sample: PBMCs. These receptors came from a woman aged 50 to 65 in good health and CMV-seropositive.

V gene TRBV5-6 combines with J gene TRBJ1-2; tentatively, D is TRBD1 (6 bases). The CDR3 totals 14 residues. V lost 0 bases, J lost 5 bases, and 11 bases lay in between. Germline CDR1 and CDR2: SGHDT and YYEEEE. CDR3 amino acids: CASSLGNRDYGYTF. CDR3 nucleotides: TGTGCCAGCAGCTTGGGGAACAGGGATTATGGCTACACCTTC.

This clone was recorded once. The chain joins TRBV15 to TRBJ2-5; the D gene is possibly TRBD1 (6 bases). The CDR3 totals 12 residues. Trimming removed 0 bases from V and 13 bases from J, with 12 bases in between. Germline V lookup: CDR1 LNHNV, CDR2 YYDKDF (reference sequence). This CDR3 reads CATSRDRGLGYF. CDR3 sequence (DNA): TGTGCCACCAGCAGAGACAGGGGCCTCGGGTACTTC. Full variable domain (remainder filled in from reference TRBV15 and TRBJ2-5): DAMVIQNPRYQVTQFGKPVTLSCSQTLNHNVMYWYQQKSSQAPKLLFHYYDKDFNNEADTPDNFQSRRPNTSFCFLDIRSPGLGDTAMYLCATSRDRGLGYFGPGTRLLVL.

A few counts support this clone. The chain combines TRBV19 with TRBJ2-1; D is ambiguous. Germline lookup yields CDR1 LNHDA and CDR2 SQIVND (reference sequence). The CDR3 is 16 amino acids. Trimming pared 1 base from V and 3 bases from J, leaving 13 bases between. The CDR3, as DNA: TGTGCCAGTAGTATAGTAACTACCTCAAACTACAATGAGCAGTTCTTC. Translation gives CASSIVTTSNYNEQFF.

This chain uses TRBV23-1 with TRBJ1-5; a possible D gene is TRBD1 (5 bases). TRBV23-1 is assigned to the ORF class and has an uncertain function. V lost 8 bases and J 2 bases, leaving 13 bases between the germline ends. The CDR3 is 14 amino acids. DNA for the CDR3: TGCGCCAGCTACCCCAGGGAGGGCAATCAGCCCCAGCATTTT. As protein: CASYPREGNQPQHF.

The V gene is TRBV7-8, the J gene TRBJ2-7; TRBD2 matches 9 bases. This CDR3 contains 14 residues. V was pared by 6 bases and J by 5 bases, with 8 bases of the junction left unmatched. Germline assignment: CDR1 SGHVS and CDR2 FQNEAQ. Here the CDR3 reads CASRRAGGLDEQYF. CDR3 nucleotide sequence: TGTGCCAGCAGGAGGGCGGGGGGGTTAGACGAGCAGTACTTC.

The chain has TRBV7-9 and TRBJ1-2; no clear D gene. This CDR3 is 13 amino acids long. CDR1 is SEHNR, CDR2 FQNEAQ, per germline (reference sequence). V lost 2 bases to trimming and J lost 5 bases, with 9 bases between them. The CDR3 here is CASSLSLKYGYTF. The CDR3 DNA sequence: TGTGCCAGCAGCTTATCCCTAAAATATGGCTACACCTTC. Filled out from reference TRBV7-9 and TRBJ1-2, the complete variable domain reads DTGVSQNPRHKITKRGQNVTFRCDPISEHNRLYWYRQTLGQGPEFLTYFQNEAQLEKSRLLSDRFSAERPKGSFSTLEIQRTEQGDSAMYLCASSLSLKYGYTFGSGTRLTVV.

This rearrangement joins TRBV5-4 to TRBJ2-1; 7 nucleotides match TRBD1. There are 16 residues in the CDR3. The germline V gene has CDR1 SGHNT and CDR2 YYREEE (reference sequence). Trimming cost V 4 bases and J 0 bases; bases outside gene matches: 7. The CDR3 nucleotides read TGTGCCAGCAGCAGGGGACAGTCGAGCTCCTACAATGAGCAGTTCTTC. Encoded protein: CASSRGQSSSYNEQFF.

The chain employs TRBV6-5 and TRBJ2-7, with unresolved D. V was trimmed by 6 bases and J by 2 bases, leaving 17 bases between them. The CDR3 has 15 amino acids. Looked up from germline, CDR1 is MNHEY and CDR2 is SVGAGI. DNA of the CDR3: TGTGCCAGCAGCCGCGGAATCCAAAACGCCTACGAGCAGTACTTC. Translating it yields CASSRGIQNAYEQYF.

The V gene is TRBV11-3, the J gene TRBJ2-7, with D perhaps TRBD1 (6 bases). This CDR3 comprises 15 residues. The germline V and J ends were trimmed by 0 bases and 3 bases, with 12 bases remaining between them. CDR1 SGHNT and CDR2 YENEEA come from the germline V gene. CDR3 sequence reads: CASSLETGTDYEQYF. The CDR3 coding sequence is TGTGCCAGCAGCTTAGAGACAGGAACGGACTACGAGCAGTACTTC.

The chain recombines TRBV7-9 with TRBJ2-7; TRBD2 matches at 7 bases. This CDR3 has 14 amino acids. J gave up 6 bases and V 0 bases, and 5 bases lay outside the gene matches. Germline-derived CDR1 and CDR2 are SEHNR and FQNEAQ (reference sequence). The CDR3 reads CASSLAGRAGEQYF. Written as DNA, the CDR3 is TGTGCCAGCAGCTTAGCGGGGAGGGCGGGCGAGCAGTACTTC.

J is TRBJ2-7 and V is TRBV19; 9 bases agree with TRBD1. The germline CDR1 and CDR2 sequences are LNHDA and SQIVND (reference sequence). The CDR3 is made up of 14 amino acids. Trimming removed 8 bases from V and 2 bases from J; junction bases left unmatched: 7. CDR3 protein: CASSPGQGAYEQYF. CDR3 DNA: TGTGCCAGTTCGCCGGGACAGGGAGCCTACGAGCAGTACTTC. Full variable domain (outside the CDR3, taken from reference TRBV19 and TRBJ2-7): DGGITQSPKYLFRKEGQNVTLSCEQNLNHDAMYWYRQDPGQGLRLIYYSQIVNDFQKGDIAEGYSVSREKKESFPLTVTSAQKNPTAFYLCASSPGQGAYEQYFGPGTRLTVT.

The chain recombines TRBV11-2 with TRBJ2-5; 12 bases are a match to TRBD2. CDR3 length: 16 amino acids. Germline V lookup: CDR1 SGHAT, CDR2 FQNNGV. Trimming removed 1 base from V and 2 bases from J; junction bases left unmatched: 2. The CDR3 nucleotides read TGTGCCAGCAGCTTAGGGACTAGCGGGGATCAAGAGACCCAGTACTTC. Residues: CASSLGTSGDQETQYF.

This chain uses TRBV5-1 with TRBJ2-5; 8 nucleotides align to TRBD2. Germline V gene sequence: CDR1 SGHRS, CDR2 YFSETQ. The CDR3 contains 14 residues. Trimming cost V 4 bases and J 5 bases; bases outside gene matches: 7. CDR3 amino acids: CASSRLASRETQYF. The CDR3 region has the DNA TGCGCCAGCAGCCGACTAGCGTCGAGGGAGACCCAGTACTTC.

The genes are TRBV19 and TRBJ2-7; D possibly corresponds to TRBD1 (6 bases). V was clipped by 5 bases and J by 3 bases, with 11 bases between them. Germline V lookup: CDR1 LNHDA, CDR2 SQIVND (reference sequence). The CDR3 totals 13 residues. CDR3: CASSFDRFYEQYF. The CDR3 DNA is TGTGCCAGTAGTTTCGACAGGTTCTACGAGCAGTACTTC.

The chain couples TRBV19 to TRBJ2-5; perhaps TRBD1 as D (6 bases). V shed 7 bases and J shed 5 bases, with 14 bases lying between them. Germline loops: CDR1 LNHDA, CDR2 SQIVND (reference sequence). This CDR3 contains 13 residues. CDR3 bases: TGTGCCAGTACCGAACAGGGTTTTGAGACCCAGTACTTC. Translating it yields CASTEQGFETQYF.

This clone has only a few counts. The chain carries TRBV6-6 and TRBJ2-7, with unresolved D. Germline V gene sequence: CDR1 MNHNY, CDR2 SVGAGI (reference sequence). V was trimmed by 4 bases and J by 0 bases, leaving 7 bases between them. This CDR3 comprises 13 residues. CDR3 nucleotide sequence: TGTGCCAGCAGTTTAGAGATCTCCTACGAGCAGTACTTC. It yields the protein CASSLEISYEQYF.

J is TRBJ2-3 and V is TRBV2; 7 positions agree with TRBD1. The length of the CDR3 is 15 residues. Trimming cost V 2 bases and J 1 base; bases outside gene matches: 3. Per germline, CDR1 SNHLY and CDR2 FYNNEI. CDR3 amino acids: CASSERGHGTDTQYF. In nucleotides, the CDR3 is TGTGCCAGCAGTGAAAGGGGGCATGGCACAGATACGCAGTATTTT.

This clone appeared a single time. V is TRBV6-5 and J is TRBJ1-1; perhaps TRBD1 as D (6 bases). This CDR3 is built from 14 residues. Looked up from germline, CDR1 is MNHEY and CDR2 is SVGAGI. With 4 bases removed from V and 4 bases from J, the gap between germline ends came to 13 bases. CDR3 sequence: CASSSPGAITEAFF. The CDR3 bases are TGTGCCAGCAGTTCCCCAGGGGCGATCACTGAAGCTTTCTTT.